The present TCR beta chain was sequenced within a study of follicular helper T cells after annual influenza vaccination. Specified time point: 2015-2016 season, 7 days after influenza vaccination. ICOS+CD38+ and ICOS-CD38- fractions were sorted from non-naive CD4+CXCR5+PD-1+ cells. Assay used: immunoSEQ multiplex PCR; TCRdb lists only in-frame clones, some missing. The sample lists approximately 11,000 clones, approximately 81% occurring once. On this clone itself: What it binds is not known.

The CDR3 totals 13 residues. Germline loops: CDR1 SGHDT, CDR2 YYEEEE. V was trimmed by 1 base and J by 5 bases, leaving 9 bases between them. Study-wide results and limits: ICOS-CD38- cTfh most often held earlier Day 7 ICOS+CD38+ clones. Only roughly 9.5-21% of analyzed cells yielded productive TCRB sequences.

The chain couples TRBV5-6 to TRBJ2-5; D is possibly TRBD2 (6 bases). This sequence originates from an adult who received the influenza vaccine. The input for sequencing was CXCR5+ CD38- circulating T follicular helper cells from blood, taken 7 days after influenza vaccination. Subset specified: circulating Tfh, non-naive CD4+CXCR5+PD-1+ (ICOS+CD38+ or ICOS-CD38-). The CDR3: CASSLISGETQYF. CDR3 bases: TGTGCCAGCAGCTTGATAAGCGGGGAGACCCAGTACTTC.